These 17 T cell receptor beta chains were all obtained from the same sample, sequenced in a study of cytomegalovirus exposure and HLA in healthy donors. The study ran its PCR with 60 Vbeta and 13 Jbeta primers. Assay: immunoSEQ multiplex PCR; the TCRdb copy retains only in-frame clones and omits some. The table records some 150,000 clones, 60% to 70% of them present only once. Sequencing was performed on PBMCs. The receptors originated from a woman aged 55-69 years in good health and CMV-seropositive.

The chain joins TRBV7-9 to TRBJ2-7, with a tentative D call TRBD2 (5 bases). The ends were cut back, 8 bases at V and 0 bases at J, with 11 bases in the middle. The CDR3 loop spans 13 amino acids. Germline values: CDR1 SEHNR, CDR2 FQNEAQ (reference sequence). For the CDR3, the DNA is TGTGCCAGCGGCGGACTGAGCTCCTACGAGCAGTACTTC. Translated: CASGGLSSYEQYF.

V gene TRBV20-1 combines with J gene TRBJ2-7, with D maybe TRBD2 (6 bases). CDR1 and CDR2 from the germline V gene are DFQATT and SNEGSKA (reference sequence). V was shortened by 7 bases and J by 5 bases, with 12 bases between the two germline ends. This CDR3 comprises 11 residues. The CDR3 coding sequence is TGCAGTGGTTTGCGGGGCAACGAGCAGTACTTC. Protein product: CSGLRGNEQYF.

This clone has only one observation. The chain couples TRBV7-9 to TRBJ1-3, with D hard to call. The germline gives CDR1 SEHNR, CDR2 FQNEAQ (reference sequence). The CDR3 loop spans 13 amino acids. The V end lost 3 bases, the J end lost 5 bases, and 8 bases lay between the germline ends. CDR3 in amino acids: CASSFEERNTIYF. DNA of the CDR3: TGTGCCAGCAGCTTCGAGGAGAGAAACACCATATATTTT.

In DNA form, the CDR3 reads TGTGCCAGCAGCTCCGGACAGGTTATTAGGTTCTTC. Amino acid sequence: CASSSGQVIRFF. The rearrangement joins TRBV5-6 to TRBJ2-1; 7 bases line up with TRBD1. Germline assignment: CDR1 SGHDT and CDR2 YYEEEE. V was clipped by 3 bases and J by 15 bases; unmatched bases: 9. CDR3 length: 12 amino acids. The full variable domain, completed using reference TRBV5-6 and TRBJ2-1, is DAGVTQSPTHLIKTRGQQVTLRCSPKSGHDTVSWYQQALGQGPQFIFQYYEEEERQRGNFPDRFSGHQFPNYSSELNVNALLLGDSALYLCASSSGQVIRFFGPGTRLTVL.

This chain connects TRBV27 to TRBJ1-1; tentatively, D is TRBD1 (5 bases). The CDR3 totals 15 residues. V dropped 6 bases and J dropped 4 bases, with 18 bases sitting between them. CDR1 and CDR2 from the germline V gene are MNHEY and SMNVEV (reference sequence). The CDR3 is CASRPQSWGVTEAFF. Here the CDR3 DNA reads TGTGCCAGCAGACCACAATCCTGGGGGGTCACTGAAGCTTTCTTT.

This chain joins TRBV4-2 and TRBJ2-5; TRBD1 agrees at 10 bases. Germline CDR1 is LGHNA and CDR2 is YNFKEQ. Germline trimming cut 4 bases from V and 5 bases from J; bases unmatched to any gene: 7. The CDR3 has 15 residues. The CDR3 reads CASSLDRGLGETQYF. The CDR3 DNA sequence: TGTGCCAGCAGCCTAGACAGGGGGCTCGGTGAGACCCAGTACTTC.

The rearrangement links TRBV11-2 to TRBJ2-3; D is ambiguous. With 4 bases removed from V and 2 bases from J, the gap between germline ends came to 13 bases. In germline, CDR1 is SGHAT, CDR2 FQNNGV. There are 15 residues in the CDR3. CDR3 amino acids: CASSSSNWATDTQYF. The CDR3 DNA sequence: TGTGCCAGCAGCTCCTCAAATTGGGCCACAGATACGCAGTATTTT.

This clone has only one observation. The chain employs TRBV27 and TRBJ2-5; no firm D call. Germline CDR1 and CDR2: MNHEY and SMNVEV (reference sequence). CDR3 length equals 13 residues. Deletions cut 4 bases from V and 0 bases from J, with 6 bases between. DNA of the CDR3: TGTGCCAGCAGTTCTAGGTACCAAGAGACCCAGTACTTC. As protein: CASSSRYQETQYF.

This clone was picked up a small number of times. The chain employs TRBV7-9 and TRBJ1-5; D is possibly TRBD1 (6 bases). Germline assignment: CDR1 SEHNR and CDR2 FQNEAQ (reference sequence). The CDR3 sequence is 15 residues long. Trimming left V 8 bases short and J 6 bases short, with 20 bases between. CDR3 coding DNA: TGTGCCAGCGCGACCGGGACGGGAGGGGGTCAGCCCCAGCATTTT. Protein product: CASATGTGGGQPQHF.

V is TRBV10-3 and J is TRBJ2-3, with D tentatively TRBD1 (6 bases). Trimming removed 4 bases at V and 0 bases at J, with 8 bases between. The CDR3 is 14 residues long. Germline CDR1 ENHRY, CDR2 SYGVKD. The CDR3 reads CAISVQGSTDTQYF. As DNA, the CDR3 is TGTGCCATCAGTGTGCAGGGGAGCACAGATACGCAGTATTTT.

This chain connects TRBV25-1 to TRBJ1-1, with D possibly being TRBD1 (6 bases). The ends were cut back, 2 bases at V and 0 bases at J, with 13 bases in the middle. This CDR3 has 16 amino acids. Germline V gene lookup returns CDR1 MGHDK and CDR2 SYGVNS. The CDR3 reads CASSETGWALNTEAFF. The CDR3 nucleotides are TGTGCCAGCAGTGAAACAGGGTGGGCTTTGAACACTGAAGCTTTCTTT.

There are a few counts of this clone. This rearrangement joins TRBV4-1 to TRBJ2-3; 11 bases map to TRBD2. The germline CDR1 and CDR2 sequences are MGHRA and YSYEKL. Trimming took 0 bases from V and 0 from J; bases not matched to a gene: 5. CDR3 length: 18 amino acids. The CDR3 nucleotides are TGCGCCAGCAGCCAAGAGACTAGCGGGAAATCGAGCACAGATACGCAGTATTTT. This codes for CASSQETSGKSSTDTQYF.

This chain uses TRBV5-6 with TRBJ2-1; possibly TRBD2 for D (7 bases). Germline V gives CDR1 SGHDT, CDR2 YYEEEE. V was cut by 1 base and J by 7 bases, with 18 bases left in between. CDR3 size: 16 residues. CDR3 region: CASSLLGGGGGNEQFF. In nucleotides, the CDR3 is TGTGCCAGCAGCTTGTTGGGGGGCGGGGGAGGGAATGAGCAGTTCTTC.

Of note for this clone: Germline is not matched at one junction end, which may reflect a read error. This CDR3 reads CAISRDAGLALTYEQYF. For the CDR3, the DNA is TGTGCCATCAGCAGAGATGCCGGACTAGCGCTAACCTACGAGCAGTACTTC. This chain uses TRBV15 with TRBJ2-7; 9 bases are a match to TRBD2. The CDR3 sequence is 17 residues long. Per germline, CDR1 LNHNV and CDR2 YYDKDF (reference sequence).

Only a few counts were recorded for this clone. The gene calls are TRBV27 and TRBJ1-2; D perhaps matches TRBD1 (6 bases). Germline V gene data show CDR1 as MNHEY and CDR2 as SMNVEV (reference sequence). The CDR3 is made up of 14 amino acids. Trimming cost V 6 bases and J 3 bases, with 14 bases left between them. CDR3: CASSPRGLDYGYTF. CDR3 coding DNA: TGTGCCAGCAGCCCTAGGGGGTTGGACTATGGCTACACCTTC.

The J gene is TRBJ2-7, the V gene TRBV2; TRBD2 might be the D (6 bases). The CDR3 is made up of 16 amino acids. Germline assignment: CDR1 SNHLY and CDR2 FYNNEI. Deletions cut 6 bases from V and 3 bases from J, with 21 bases between. In DNA, the CDR3 is TGTGCCAGCAGCCCTGGTGGGGCGGGATTTGGCTACGAGCAGTACTTC. Its protein product is CASSPGGAGFGYEQYF. Together with reference TRBV2 and TRBJ2-7, the CDR3 gives the full variable domain: EPEVTQTPSHQVTQMGQEVILRCVPISNHLYFYWYRQILGQKVEFLVSFYNNEISEKSEIFDDQFSVERPDGSNFTLKIRSTKLEDSAMYFCASSPGGAGFGYEQYFGPGTRLTVT.

The rearrangement uses TRBV14 and TRBJ1-1; the D is unclear. The CDR3 sequence is 13 residues long. Per the germline V gene, CDR1 is SGHDN and CDR2 is FVKESK. The V end lost 5 bases, the J end lost 1 base, and 8 bases lay between the germline ends. The CDR3 is CASSNSENTEAFF. CDR3 DNA sequence: TGTGCCAGCAGCAATAGCGAGAACACTGAAGCTTTCTTT.